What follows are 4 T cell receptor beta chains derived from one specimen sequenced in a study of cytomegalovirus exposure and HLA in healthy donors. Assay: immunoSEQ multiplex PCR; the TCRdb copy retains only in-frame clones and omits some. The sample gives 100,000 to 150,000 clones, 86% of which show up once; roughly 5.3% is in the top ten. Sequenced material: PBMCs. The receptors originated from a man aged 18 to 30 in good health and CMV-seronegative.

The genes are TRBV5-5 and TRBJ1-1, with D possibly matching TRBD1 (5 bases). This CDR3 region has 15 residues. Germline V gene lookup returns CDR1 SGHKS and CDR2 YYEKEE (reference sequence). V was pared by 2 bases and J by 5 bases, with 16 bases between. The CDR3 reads CASSLLREGRTEAFF. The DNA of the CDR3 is TGTGCCAGCAGCTTACTCAGGGAAGGAAGAACTGAAGCTTTCTTT.

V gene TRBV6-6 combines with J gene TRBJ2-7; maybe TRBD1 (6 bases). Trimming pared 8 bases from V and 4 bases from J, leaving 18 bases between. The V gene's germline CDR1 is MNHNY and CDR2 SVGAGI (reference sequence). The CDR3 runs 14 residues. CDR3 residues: CASQESGALYEQYF. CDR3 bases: TGTGCCAGCCAGGAATCAGGGGCCCTTTACGAGCAGTACTTC.

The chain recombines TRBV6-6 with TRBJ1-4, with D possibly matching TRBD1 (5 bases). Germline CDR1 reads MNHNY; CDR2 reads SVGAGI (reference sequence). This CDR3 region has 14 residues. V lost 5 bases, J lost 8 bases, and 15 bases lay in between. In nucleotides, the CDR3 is TGTGCCAGCAGTACCGGGACCGGAGGGGAAAAACTGTTTTTT. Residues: CASSTGTGGEKLFF.

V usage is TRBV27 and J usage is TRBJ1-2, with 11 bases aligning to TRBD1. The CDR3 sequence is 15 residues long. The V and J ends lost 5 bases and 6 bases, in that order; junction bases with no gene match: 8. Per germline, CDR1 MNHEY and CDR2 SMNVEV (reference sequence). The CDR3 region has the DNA TGTGCCAGCAGTCCAGGGACAGGGGGGGTTAATGGCTACACCTTC. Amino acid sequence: CASSPGTGGVNGYTF.